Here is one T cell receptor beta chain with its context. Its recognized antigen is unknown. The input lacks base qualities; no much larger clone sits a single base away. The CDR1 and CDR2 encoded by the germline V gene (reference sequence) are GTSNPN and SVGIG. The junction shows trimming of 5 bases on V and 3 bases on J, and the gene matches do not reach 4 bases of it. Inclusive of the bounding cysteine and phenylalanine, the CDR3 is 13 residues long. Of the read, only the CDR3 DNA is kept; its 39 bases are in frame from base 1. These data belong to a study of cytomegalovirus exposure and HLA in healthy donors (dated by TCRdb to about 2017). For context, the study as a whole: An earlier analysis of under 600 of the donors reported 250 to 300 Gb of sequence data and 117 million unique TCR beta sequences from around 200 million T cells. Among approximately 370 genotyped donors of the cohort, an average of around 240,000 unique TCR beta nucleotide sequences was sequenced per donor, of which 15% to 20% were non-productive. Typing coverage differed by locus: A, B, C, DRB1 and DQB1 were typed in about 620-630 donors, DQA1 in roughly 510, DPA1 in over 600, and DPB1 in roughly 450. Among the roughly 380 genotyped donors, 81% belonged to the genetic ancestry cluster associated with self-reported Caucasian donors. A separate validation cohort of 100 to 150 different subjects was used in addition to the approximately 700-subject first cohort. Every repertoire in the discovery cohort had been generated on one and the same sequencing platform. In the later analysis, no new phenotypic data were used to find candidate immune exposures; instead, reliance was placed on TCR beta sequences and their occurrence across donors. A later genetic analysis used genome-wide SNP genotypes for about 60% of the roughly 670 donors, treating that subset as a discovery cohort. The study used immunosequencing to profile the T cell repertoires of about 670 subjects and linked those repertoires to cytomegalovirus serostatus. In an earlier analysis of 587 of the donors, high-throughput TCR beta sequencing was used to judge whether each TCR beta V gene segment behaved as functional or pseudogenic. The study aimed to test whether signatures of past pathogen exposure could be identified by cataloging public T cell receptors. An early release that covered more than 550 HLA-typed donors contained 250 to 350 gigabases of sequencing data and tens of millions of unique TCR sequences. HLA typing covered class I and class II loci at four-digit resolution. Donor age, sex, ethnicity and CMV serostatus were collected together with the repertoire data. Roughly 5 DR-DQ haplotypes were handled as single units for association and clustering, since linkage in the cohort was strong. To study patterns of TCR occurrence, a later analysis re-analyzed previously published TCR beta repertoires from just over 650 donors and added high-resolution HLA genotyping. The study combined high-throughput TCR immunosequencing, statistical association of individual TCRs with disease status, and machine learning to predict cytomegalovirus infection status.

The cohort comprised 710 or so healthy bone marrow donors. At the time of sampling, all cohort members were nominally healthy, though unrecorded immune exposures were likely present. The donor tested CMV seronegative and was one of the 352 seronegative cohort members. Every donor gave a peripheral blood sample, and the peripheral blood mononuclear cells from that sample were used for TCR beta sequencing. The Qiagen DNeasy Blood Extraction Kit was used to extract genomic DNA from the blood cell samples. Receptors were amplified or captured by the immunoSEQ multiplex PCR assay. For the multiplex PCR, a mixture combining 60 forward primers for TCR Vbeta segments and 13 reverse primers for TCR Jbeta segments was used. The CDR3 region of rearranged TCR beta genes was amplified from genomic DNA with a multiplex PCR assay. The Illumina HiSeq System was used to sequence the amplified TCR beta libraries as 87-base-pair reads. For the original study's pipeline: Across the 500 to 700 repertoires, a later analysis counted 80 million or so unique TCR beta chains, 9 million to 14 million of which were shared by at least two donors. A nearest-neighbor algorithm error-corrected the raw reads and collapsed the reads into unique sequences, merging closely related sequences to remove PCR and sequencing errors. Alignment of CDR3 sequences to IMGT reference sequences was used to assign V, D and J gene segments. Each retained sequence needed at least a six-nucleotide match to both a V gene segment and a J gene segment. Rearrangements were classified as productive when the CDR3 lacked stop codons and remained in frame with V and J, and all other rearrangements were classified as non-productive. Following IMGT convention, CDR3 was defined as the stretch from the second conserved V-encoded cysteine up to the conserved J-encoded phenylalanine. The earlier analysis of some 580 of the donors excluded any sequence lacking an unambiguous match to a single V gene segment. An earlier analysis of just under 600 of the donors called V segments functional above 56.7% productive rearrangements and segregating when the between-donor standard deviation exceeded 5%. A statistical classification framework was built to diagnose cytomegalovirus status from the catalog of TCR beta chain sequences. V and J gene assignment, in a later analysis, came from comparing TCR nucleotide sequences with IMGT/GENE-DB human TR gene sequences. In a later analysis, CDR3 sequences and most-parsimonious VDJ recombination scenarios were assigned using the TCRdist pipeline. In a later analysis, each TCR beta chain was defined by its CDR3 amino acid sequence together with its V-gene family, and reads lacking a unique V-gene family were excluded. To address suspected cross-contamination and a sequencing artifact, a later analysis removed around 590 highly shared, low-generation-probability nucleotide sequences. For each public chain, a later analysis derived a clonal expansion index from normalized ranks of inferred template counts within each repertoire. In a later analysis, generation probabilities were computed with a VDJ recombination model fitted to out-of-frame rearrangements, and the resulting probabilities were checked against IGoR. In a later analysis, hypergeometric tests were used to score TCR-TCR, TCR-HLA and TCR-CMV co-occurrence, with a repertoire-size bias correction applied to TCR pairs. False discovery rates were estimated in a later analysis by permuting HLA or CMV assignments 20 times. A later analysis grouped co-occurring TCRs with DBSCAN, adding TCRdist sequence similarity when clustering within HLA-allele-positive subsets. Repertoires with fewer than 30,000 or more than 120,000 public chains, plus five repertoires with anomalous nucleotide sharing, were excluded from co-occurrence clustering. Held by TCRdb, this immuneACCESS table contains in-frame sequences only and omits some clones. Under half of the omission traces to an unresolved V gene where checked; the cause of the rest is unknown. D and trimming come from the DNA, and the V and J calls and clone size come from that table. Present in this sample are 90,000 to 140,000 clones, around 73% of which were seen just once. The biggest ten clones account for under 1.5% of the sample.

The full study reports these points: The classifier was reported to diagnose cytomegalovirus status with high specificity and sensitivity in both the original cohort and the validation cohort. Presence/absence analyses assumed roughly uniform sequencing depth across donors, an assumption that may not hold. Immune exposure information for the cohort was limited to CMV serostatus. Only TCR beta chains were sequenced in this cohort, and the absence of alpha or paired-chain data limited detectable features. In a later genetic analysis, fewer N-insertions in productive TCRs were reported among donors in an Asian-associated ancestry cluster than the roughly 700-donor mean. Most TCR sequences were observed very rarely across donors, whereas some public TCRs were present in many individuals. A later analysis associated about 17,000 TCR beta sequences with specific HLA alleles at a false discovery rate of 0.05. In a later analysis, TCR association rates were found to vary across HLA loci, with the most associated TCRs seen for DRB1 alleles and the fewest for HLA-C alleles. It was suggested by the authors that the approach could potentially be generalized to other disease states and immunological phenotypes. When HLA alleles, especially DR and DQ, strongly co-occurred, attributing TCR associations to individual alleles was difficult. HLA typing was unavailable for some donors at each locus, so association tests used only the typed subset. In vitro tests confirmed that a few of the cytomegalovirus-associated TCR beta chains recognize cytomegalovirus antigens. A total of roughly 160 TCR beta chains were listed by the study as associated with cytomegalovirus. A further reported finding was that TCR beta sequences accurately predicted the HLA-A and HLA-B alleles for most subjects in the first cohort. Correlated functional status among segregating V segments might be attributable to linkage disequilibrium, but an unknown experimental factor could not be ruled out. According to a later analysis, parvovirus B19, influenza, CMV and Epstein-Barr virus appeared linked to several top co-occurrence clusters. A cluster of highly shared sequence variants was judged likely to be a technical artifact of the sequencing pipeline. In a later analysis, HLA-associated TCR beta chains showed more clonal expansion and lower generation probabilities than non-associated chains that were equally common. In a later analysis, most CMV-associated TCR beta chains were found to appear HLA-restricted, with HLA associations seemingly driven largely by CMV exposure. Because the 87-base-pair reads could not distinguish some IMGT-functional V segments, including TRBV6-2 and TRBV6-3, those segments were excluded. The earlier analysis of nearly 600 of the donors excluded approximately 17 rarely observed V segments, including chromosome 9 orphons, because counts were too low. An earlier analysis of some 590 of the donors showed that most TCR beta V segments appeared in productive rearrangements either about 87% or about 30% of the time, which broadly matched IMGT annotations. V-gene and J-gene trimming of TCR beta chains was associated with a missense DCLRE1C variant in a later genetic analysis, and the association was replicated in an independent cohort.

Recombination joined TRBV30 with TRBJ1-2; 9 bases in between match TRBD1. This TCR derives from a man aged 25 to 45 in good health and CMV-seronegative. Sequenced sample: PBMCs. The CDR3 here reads CAWSRDRDYGYTF. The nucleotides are TGTGCCTGGTCTCGGGACAGGGACTATGGCTACACCTTC. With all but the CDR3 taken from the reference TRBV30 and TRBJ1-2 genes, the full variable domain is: SQTIHQWPATLVQPVGSPLSLECTVEGTSNPNLYWYRQAAGRGLQLLFYSVGIGQISSEVPQNLSASRPQDRQFILSSKKLLLSDSGFYLCAWSRDRDYGYTFGSGTRLTVV.